The rows below give T cell receptor beta chains drawn from one sample of a study of shared clonotypes between healthy human individuals. Profiled with immunoSEQ multiplex PCR; TCRdb holds only in-frame clones, not every one. The sample carries 2 million to 2.5 million clones, approximately 94% recorded once. The specimen was naive CD4+ T cells sorted from blood. The receptors here all came from a man between 18 and 29 years old in good health. Each CDR3 is given with its conserved first and last residue. The D gene is left open where the match is weak. Size values are once, few and many counts, or a class for expanded clones, and some rows have none.

d_gene | abundance | j_gene | v_gene | CDR3nt | CDR3aa
NA | NA | TRBJ1-2 | TRBV30 | TGTGCCTGGAGTGTGGCGGCGGGCTATGGCTACACCTTC | CAWSVAAGYGYTF
TRBD2 | NA | TRBJ2-1 | TRBV30 | TGTGCCTGGAGTGTACGGTCTAGCGGGGAGCAGTTCTTC | CAWSVRSSGEQFF
NA | NA | TRBJ1-6 | TRBV6-6 | TGTGCCAGCAGTTACTCCAGGAAGGATTCACCCCTCCACTTT | CASSYSRKDSPLHF
NA | NA | TRBJ2-5 | TRBV21-1 | TGTGCCAGCAGCAAAGAACCCGGGACAGGGGATCCTGTCAGAGAGACCCAGTACTTC | CASSKEPGTGDPVRETQYF
NA | NA | TRBJ2-7 | TRBV11-3 | TGTGCCAGCAGCCGGGACAACTACGAGCAGTACTTC | CASSRDNYEQYF
NA | NA | TRBJ1-3 | TRBV1 | TGCACCAGCAGCCGGGGGGACAGGGTCAACACCATATATTTT | CTSSRGDRVNTIYF
NA | NA | TRBJ2-7 | TRBV9 | TGTGCCAGCAGCCCCTCCCCGACAGGAGGAGCCTACGAGCAGTACTTC | CASSPSPTGGAYEQYF
TRBD1 | NA | TRBJ1-3 | TRBV25-1 | TGTGCCAGCACCACTGCCCGGGACAGGGGTAACGGAAACACCATATATTTT | CASTTARDRGNGNTIYF
TRBD1 | NA | TRBJ1-1 | TRBV20-1 | TGCAGTTACAGGGGGCACACTGAAGCTTTCTTT | CSYRGHTEAFF
TRBD1 | NA | TRBJ1-5 | TRBV7-2 | TGTGCCAGCAGCCGGGACAGGGCAGGGCAGCCCCAGCATTTT | CASSRDRAGQPQHF
NA | NA | TRBJ2-2 | TRBV5-1 | TGCGCCAGCAGCTTCAACATTGGGAGGAACACCGGGGAGCTGTTTTTT | CASSFNIGRNTGELFF
NA | NA | TRBJ2-3 | TRBV7-9 | TGTGCCAGCAGCCGACCCCCTAGCACAGATACGCAGTATTTT | CASSRPPSTDTQYF
TRBD1 | NA | TRBJ2-5 | TRBV4-1 | TGCGCCAGCAGCCGCCAGGGGGCTCGAGCGGAGACCCAGTACTTC | CASSRQGARAETQYF
TRBD1 | NA | TRBJ2-4 | TRBV14 | TGTGCCAGCAGCCTCTACGGGACAGGGGTAACCATTCAGTACTTC | CASSLYGTGVTIQYF
NA | NA | TRBJ1-2 | TRBV4-1 | TGCGCCAGCAGCCGTGGGCCGGGCGGAACTAACTATGGCTACACCTTC | CASSRGPGGTNYGYTF
TRBD1 | NA | TRBJ1-1 | TRBV4-1 | TGCGCCAGCAGCCAAGTCCGGGACAGGGGAGAGGACACTGAAGCTTTCTTT | CASSQVRDRGEDTEAFF
TRBD1 | NA | TRBJ2-1 | TRBV30 | TGTGCCTGGAGTGGACAGGGCAAGGCGCAGTTCTTC | CAWSGQGKAQFF
NA | NA | TRBJ1-3 | TRBV30 | TGTGCCTGGAGTCCACAGCTCTCTGGAAACACCATATATTTT | CAWSPQLSGNTIYF
TRBD1 | NA | TRBJ2-7 | TRBV6-5 | TGTGCCAGCAGTTACTCGAGACAGGGTTCCTACGAGCAGTACTTC | CASSYSRQGSYEQYF
TRBD1 | NA | TRBJ2-7 | TRBV6-5 | TGTGCCAGCAGTTTGGACAGGGGAGGCTACGAGCAGTACTTC | CASSLDRGGYEQYF
NA | NA | TRBJ1-3 | TRBV9 | TGTGCCAGCAGCGCGTCCGGTTTCGGCTTCACCATATATTTT | CASSASGFGFTIYF
TRBD1 | NA | TRBJ1-5 | TRBV10-3 | TGTGCCATCAGCCCCGGGACAGATAGCAATCAGCCCCAGCATTTT | CAISPGTDSNQPQHF
TRBD2 | NA | TRBJ2-3 | TRBV15 | TGTGCCACCAGCAGCAGACTAGCGGGGCCCGGTGATACGCAGTATTTT | CATSSRLAGPGDTQYF
NA | once | TRBJ2-5 | TRBV10-3 | TGTGCCATCAGCGCGGGATTCCAAGAGACCCAGTACTTC | CAISAGFQETQYF
TRBD1 | NA | TRBJ1-5 | TRBV28 | TGTGCCAGCAGTTTAGCCGGGACAGGGCCCCATCAGCCCCAGCATTTT | CASSLAGTGPHQPQHF
NA | NA | TRBJ2-5 | TRBV5-1 | TGCGCCAGCAGCTTCTCCAACGGGGAGACCCAGTACTTC | CASSFSNGETQYF
NA | NA | TRBJ1-2 | TRBV28 | TGTGCCAGCAGTTTAAACCAGAATGGCTACACCTTC | CASSLNQNGYTF
NA | NA | TRBJ1-5 | TRBV28 | TGTGCCAGCACTACAACCAATCAGCCCCAGCATTTT | CASTTTNQPQHF
NA | NA | TRBJ2-7 | TRBV30 | TGTGCCTGGAGCCACGGCTACGAGCAGTACTTC | CAWSHGYEQYF
TRBD2 | NA | TRBJ2-4 | TRBV5-1 | TGCGCCAGCAGCTTTACTAGCGGGAGCTTTGTGAAAAACATTCAGTACTTC | CASSFTSGSFVKNIQYF
TRBD2 | NA | TRBJ2-3 | TRBV15 | TGTGCCACCAGCGGAAGAGCGGGGGGGATCATCAACACAGATACGCAGTATTTT | CATSGRAGGIINTDTQYF